Listed below are T cell receptor beta chains from one sample, sequenced in a study of OX40 agonist ivuxolimab in advanced cancers. The data were produced by immunoSEQ multiplex PCR, yet TCRdb's version contains in-frame clones alone and is incomplete. The sample has about 50,000 clones, roughly four fifths seen once. Sample: CD4+ or CD8+ T cells sorted from blood, taken in a trial of the OX40 agonist ivuxolimab. The source is an adult with an advanced solid tumor such as melanoma, head and neck, liver or kidney cancer. Both conserved end residues are part of each CDR3. A D gene is named only where the DNA matches it firmly. Only some rows state a clone size, as once, few, many or a class for expanded clones.

j_call clone_size v_call d_call cdr3_nt cdr3_aa
TRBJ2-2 NA TRBV6-6 TRBD2 TGTGCCAGCAGTTACTCGAGCGGGAGTGGTACCGGGGAGCTGTTTTTT CASSYSSGSGTGELFF
TRBJ1-5 NA TRBV28 NA TGTGCCAGCAGTTTGGTGAATAGCAATCAGCCCCAGCATTTT CASSLVNSNQPQHF
TRBJ1-1 NA TRBV18 TRBD1 TGTGCCAGCTCATTCACCTCAGGGACAGATGAAGCTTTCTTT CASSFTSGTDEAFF
TRBJ1-3 NA TRBV30 TRBD1 TGTGCCTGGAGGACAGGGACCTCTGGAAACACCATATATTTT CAWRTGTSGNTIYF
TRBJ1-1 NA TRBV28 TRBD1 TGTGCCAGCAGTACGACAGGGTTTAACACTGAAGCTTTCTTT CASSTTGFNTEAFF
TRBJ1-2 few TRBV5-1 TRBD1 TGCGCCAGCAGCCCGGGGACAGTTGGCTACACCTTC CASSPGTVGYTF
TRBJ2-4 NA TRBV27 NA NA CASSTSTSGRHIQYF
TRBJ1-2 NA TRBV28 TRBD1 TGTGCCAGCAGTTCCTCGGGACAGCCCTGGCCGATGGGCTACACCTTC CASSSSGQPWPMGYTF
TRBJ2-1 NA TRBV9 TRBD2 TGTGCCAGCAGCGTAACCGGGAGGGCCAATGAGCAGTTCTTC CASSVTGRANEQFF
TRBJ1-2 NA TRBV2 TRBD1 TGTGCCAGCAGTTCGGACAGGGCGAACTATGGCTACACCTTC CASSSDRANYGYTF
TRBJ2-6 NA TRBV6-1 TRBD2 TGTGCCAGCAGTAGCGGGAACTCTGGGGCCAACGTCCTGACTTTC CASSSGNSGANVLTF
TRBJ1-2 NA TRBV11-2 NA TGTGCCAGCAGCTTAGGGACAGACGGCTATGGCTACACCTTC CASSLGTDGYGYTF
TRBJ2-5 few TRBV4-1 TRBD1 TGCGCCAGCAGCCGCCAGGGGGACAGGGGGCAAGAGACCCAGTACTTC CASSRQGDRGQETQYF
TRBJ2-2 NA TRBV5-8 NA TGTGCCAGCAGCCTTGGGTGGCTTGGGAGCGCGACACAGAACACCGGGGAGCTGTTTTTT CASSLGWLGSATQNTGELFF
TRBJ2-4 NA TRBV18 NA TGTGCCAGCTCACCGGGTCACGACAAAAACATTCAGTACTTC CASSPGHDKNIQYF
TRBJ2-7 NA TRBV6-5 TRBD2 TGTGCCAGCAGTTACGGGGCGGGAGATTACGAGCAGTACTTC CASSYGAGDYEQYF
TRBJ1-1 few TRBV6-4 NA TGTGCCAGCAGTGTATCCCAACAGACTGAAGCTTTCTTT CASSVSQQTEAFF
TRBJ2-7 NA TRBV2 TRBD2 TGTGCCAGCAGGCCCACGGGCGGGAGGGCCTACGAGCAGTACTTC CASRPTGGRAYEQYF
TRBJ1-1 NA TRBV18 TRBD1 TGTGCCAGCTCACAAGGACAGGGGTCCACTGAAGCTTTCTTT CASSQGQGSTEAFF
TRBJ1-5 NA TRBV11-2 NA TGTGCCAGCAGCTTAGGGCGACATCAGCCCCAGCATTTT CASSLGRHQPQHF
TRBJ1-1 NA TRBV11-1 NA TGTGCCAGCAGCTTAGTGGGAGGTCTGAACACTGAAGCTTTCTTT CASSLVGGLNTEAFF
TRBJ1-2 NA TRBV18 NA TGTGCCAGCTCACCGGAAGCGAACTATGGCTACACCTTC CASSPEANYGYTF
TRBJ1-2 NA TRBV5-1 NA TGTGCCAGCAGGCGGGGCACAAGGGTCTATGGCTACACCTTC CASRRGTRVYGYTF
TRBJ1-1 few TRBV6-5 NA TGTGCCAGCAGTTACTCCTTTTTGGATACTGAAGCTTTCTTT CASSYSFLDTEAFF
TRBJ1-2 few TRBV19 NA TGTGCCAGCTCACAGGGATATGGCTACACCTTC CASSQGYGYTF
TRBJ1-1 NA TRBV28 NA TGTGCCAGCATAACTCGCCCGGGGGCTGAAGCTTTCTTT CASITRPGAEAFF
TRBJ2-7 NA TRBV5-1 TRBD2 TGCGCCAGCAGCTTGGCCGGACTAGCGGGAGGGCCCTACGAGCAGTACTTC CASSLAGLAGGPYEQYF
TRBJ1-5 large TRBV28 TRBD1 TGTGCCAGCAGTATATTACAGGGGGATAATCAGCCCCAGCATTTT CASSILQGDNQPQHF
TRBJ1-5 NA TRBV10-1 TRBD1 TGCGCCAGCTCGGACAGGAATCAGCCCCAGCATTTT CASSDRNQPQHF
TRBJ2-1 NA TRBV6-4 NA TGTGCCAGCAGTGCTCTCCCAGGGGCCTACAATGAGCAGTTCTTC CASSALPGAYNEQFF
TRBJ1-6 NA TRBV13 TRBD1 TGTGCCAGCAGCATGACCCGGGACAGGTTGGCGATCGTGGGTTCACCCCTCCACTTT CASSMTRDRLAIVGSPLHF
TRBJ2-5 NA TRBV7-9 NA TGTGCCAGCAGCTCTACAGCGACACAGACCCAGTACTTC CASSSTATQTQYF
TRBJ2-7 NA TRBV5-1 TRBD2 TGCGCCAGCAGCTTGCAAGCGGGAGTAGTCTACGAGCAGTACTTC CASSLQAGVVYEQYF
TRBJ1-2 NA TRBV6-7 TRBD1 TGTGCCAGCAGCCTTTACAGGGGTGATGGCTACACCTTC CASSLYRGDGYTF
TRBJ2-7 NA TRBV5-1 NA TGCGCCAGCAGCCCGGACAGTGTTTCCTACGAGCAGTACTTC CASSPDSVSYEQYF
TRBJ2-3 NA TRBV30 NA TGTGCCTGGAGCGGGGGACCTACCAATACGCAGTATTTT CAWSGGPTNTQYF
TRBJ1-4 NA TRBV15 NA TGTGCCACCAGCAGAGTAAAGGGGCCTAATGAAAAACTGTTTTTT CATSRVKGPNEKLFF
TRBJ2-7 NA TRBV9 TRBD2 TGTGCCAGCAGCGTAGCCAGCGGGAGAGGGGAGCAGTACTTC CASSVASGRGEQYF
TRBJ1-1 NA TRBV7-2 NA TGTGCCAGCAGCCCCGCCAGGATGGGGAACACTGAAGCTTTCTTT CASSPARMGNTEAFF
TRBJ2-7 few TRBV7-8 TRBD2 TGTGCCAGCAGCGAAGTAGCGGGAGGTAGAGAGCAGTACTTC CASSEVAGGREQYF
TRBJ2-7 NA TRBV14 TRBD1 TGTGCCAGCAGCCAAGAGCGCGGACAGGGCAGCAACGAGCAGTACTTC CASSQERGQGSNEQYF
TRBJ1-1 NA TRBV11-2 NA TGTGCCAGCAGCTTAGAGGGTTGGACTGAAGCTTTCTTT CASSLEGWTEAFF
TRBJ2-3 NA TRBV7-7 NA TGTGCTAGCAGCCAAACGCCCTCCGGGACGCAGTATTTT CASSQTPSGTQYF
TRBJ2-2 NA TRBV10-1 TRBD2 TGCGCCAGCAGTGGGGGACTAACTAGGACCGGGGAGCTGTTTTTT CASSGGLTRTGELFF
TRBJ2-7 once TRBV5-4 NA TGTGCCAGCAGCACCAGGGTCCCCGGGGCCTACGAGCAGTACTTC CASSTRVPGAYEQYF
TRBJ2-3 few TRBV18 NA TGTGCCAGCTCACCGCAGGGGATCACAGATACGCAGTATTTT CASSPQGITDTQYF